The clone carrying this TCR beta chain has just a few counts. Its antigen remains unknown. TCR sequencing used cDNA made by reverse transcription of extracted RNA. Generated by immunoSEQ multiplex PCR, the TCRdb table keeps only in-frame clones and is missing some. The sample includes more than 95,000 clones, roughly 68% of them seen just once. Sorting from PBMCs produced CD4+ and CD8+ T cells. The entry originates in a study of CD8+ T cells in alopecia areata. CDR1 is LNHNV, CDR2 YYDKDF, per germline (reference sequence). With V trimmed by 1 base and J by 3 bases, 5 bases remained unmatched. The CDR3 has 16 residues. Findings and limits, study-wide: Whereas mice showed it more clearly, TCR sharing across patients was murkier, possibly because of HLA. For lesional scalp, especially alopecia totalis/universalis, clonality was higher than in normal scalp.

The clonotype originates from a human donor in good health. Sequences were obtained from CD4+ T cells sorted from blood. The V and J genes are TRBV15 and TRBJ2-2; 7 nucleotides line up with TRBD1. The CDR3 here is CATSRGQGWDTGELFF. The CDR3 DNA reads as TGTGCCACCAGCAGAGGACAGGGTTGGGACACCGGGGAGCTGTTTTTT.